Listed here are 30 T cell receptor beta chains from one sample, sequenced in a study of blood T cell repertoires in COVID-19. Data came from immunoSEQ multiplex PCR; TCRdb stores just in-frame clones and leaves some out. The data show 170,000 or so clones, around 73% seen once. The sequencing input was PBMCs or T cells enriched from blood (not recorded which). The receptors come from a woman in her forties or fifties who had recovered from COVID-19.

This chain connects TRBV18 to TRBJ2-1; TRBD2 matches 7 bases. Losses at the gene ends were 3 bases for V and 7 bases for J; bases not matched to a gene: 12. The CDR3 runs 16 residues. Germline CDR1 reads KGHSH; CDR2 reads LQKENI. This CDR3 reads CASSPSLSGNGNEQFF. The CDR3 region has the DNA TGTGCCAGCTCACCGAGTTTAAGCGGGAACGGGAATGAGCAGTTCTTC.

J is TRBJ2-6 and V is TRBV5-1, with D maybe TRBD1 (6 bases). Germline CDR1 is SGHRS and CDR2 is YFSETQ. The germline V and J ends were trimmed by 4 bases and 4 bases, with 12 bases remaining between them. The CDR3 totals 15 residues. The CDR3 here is CASSVQGDGANVLTF. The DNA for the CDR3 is TGCGCCAGCAGCGTACAGGGAGACGGGGCCAACGTCCTGACTTTC. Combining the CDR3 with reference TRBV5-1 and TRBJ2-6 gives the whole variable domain KAGVTQTPRYLIKTRGQQVTLSCSPISGHRSVSWYQQTPGQGLQFLFEYFSETQRNKGNFPGRFSGRQFSNSRSEMNVSTLELGDSALYLCASSVQGDGANVLTFGAGSRLTVL.

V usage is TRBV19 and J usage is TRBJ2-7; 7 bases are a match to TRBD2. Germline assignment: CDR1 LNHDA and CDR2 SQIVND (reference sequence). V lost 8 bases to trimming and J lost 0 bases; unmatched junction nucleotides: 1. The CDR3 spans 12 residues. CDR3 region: CASRDYSYEQYF. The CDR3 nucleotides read TGTGCCAGTCGGGACTACTCCTACGAGCAGTACTTC.

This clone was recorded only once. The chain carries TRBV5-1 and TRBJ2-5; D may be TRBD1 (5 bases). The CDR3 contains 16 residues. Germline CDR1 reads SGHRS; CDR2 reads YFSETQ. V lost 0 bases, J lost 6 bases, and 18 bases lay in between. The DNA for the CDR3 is TGCGCCAGCAGCTTGGGACAGCTCCCCACGCATCAGACCCAGTACTTC. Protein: CASSLGQLPTHQTQYF. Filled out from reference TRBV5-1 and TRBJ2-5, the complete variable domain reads KAGVTQTPRYLIKTRGQQVTLSCSPISGHRSVSWYQQTPGQGLQFLFEYFSETQRNKGNFPGRFSGRQFSNSRSEMNVSTLELGDSALYLCASSLGQLPTHQTQYFGPGTRLLVL.

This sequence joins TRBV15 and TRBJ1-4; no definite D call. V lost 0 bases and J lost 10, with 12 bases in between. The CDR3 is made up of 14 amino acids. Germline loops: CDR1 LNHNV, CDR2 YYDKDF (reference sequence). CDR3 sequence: CATSRDLSSGKLFF. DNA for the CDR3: TGTGCCACCAGCAGAGACCTATCTTCGGGAAAACTGTTTTTT.

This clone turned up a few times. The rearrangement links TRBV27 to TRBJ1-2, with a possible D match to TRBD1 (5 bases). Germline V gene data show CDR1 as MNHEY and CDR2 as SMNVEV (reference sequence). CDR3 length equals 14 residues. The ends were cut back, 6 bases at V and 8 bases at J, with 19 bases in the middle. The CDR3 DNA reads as TGTGCCAGCAGCATAAACACAGACAGAAGAGGCTACACCTTC. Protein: CASSINTDRRGYTF.

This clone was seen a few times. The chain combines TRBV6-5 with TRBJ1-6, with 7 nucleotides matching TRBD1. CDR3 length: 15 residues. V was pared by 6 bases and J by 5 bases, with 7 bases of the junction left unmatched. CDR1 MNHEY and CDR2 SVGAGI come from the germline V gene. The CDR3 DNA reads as TGTGCCAGCAGCAGGACAGGAATGAATAATTCACCCCTCCACTTT. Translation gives CASSRTGMNNSPLHF.

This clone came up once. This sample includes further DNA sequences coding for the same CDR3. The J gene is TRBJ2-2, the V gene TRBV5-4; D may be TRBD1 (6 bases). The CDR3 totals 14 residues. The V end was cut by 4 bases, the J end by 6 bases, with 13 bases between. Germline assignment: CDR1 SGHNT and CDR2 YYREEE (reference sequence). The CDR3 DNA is TGTGCCAGCAGCCCAGGGGTTGGTGCCGGGGAGCTGTTTTTT. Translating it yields CASSPGVGAGELFF.

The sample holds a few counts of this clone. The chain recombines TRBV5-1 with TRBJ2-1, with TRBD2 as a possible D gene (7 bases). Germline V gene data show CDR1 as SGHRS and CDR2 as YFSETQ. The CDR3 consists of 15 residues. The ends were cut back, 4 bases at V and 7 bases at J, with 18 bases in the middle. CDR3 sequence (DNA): TGCGCCAGCAGCCCAGCCGGGGGGCGCGGGAATGAGCAGTTCTTC. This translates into CASSPAGGRGNEQFF.

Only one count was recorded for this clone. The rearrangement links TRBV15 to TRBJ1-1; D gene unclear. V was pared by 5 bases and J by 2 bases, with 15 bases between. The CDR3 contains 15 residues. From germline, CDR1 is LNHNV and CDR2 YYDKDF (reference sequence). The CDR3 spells CATSPTRLKNTEAFF. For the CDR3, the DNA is TGTGCCACCAGCCCCACAAGATTAAAAAACACTGAAGCTTTCTTT. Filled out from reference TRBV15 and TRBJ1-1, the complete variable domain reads DAMVIQNPRYQVTQFGKPVTLSCSQTLNHNVMYWYQQKSSQAPKLLFHYYDKDFNNEADTPDNFQSRRPNTSFCFLDIRSPGLGDTAMYLCATSPTRLKNTEAFFGQGTRLTVV.

The CDR3 region has the DNA TGTGCCAGCAGCCAAGATCTGTCGGGATGGACGTCCTACGAGCAGTACTTC. This gives the protein CASSQDLSGWTSYEQYF. The gene calls are TRBV4-2 and TRBJ2-7; TRBD2 might be the D (5 bases). Germline V CDR1 and CDR2: LGHNA, YNFKEQ. This CDR3 is built from 17 residues. V gave up 0 bases and J gave up 1 base, with 16 bases separating them.

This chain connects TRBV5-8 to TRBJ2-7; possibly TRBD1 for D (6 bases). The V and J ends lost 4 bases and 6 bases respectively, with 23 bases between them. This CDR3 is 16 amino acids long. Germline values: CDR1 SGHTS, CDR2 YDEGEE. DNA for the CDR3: TGTGCCAGCAGCCCGGTTTTACAGGGATTCCTACCCGAGCAGTACTTC. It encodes CASSPVLQGFLPEQYF.

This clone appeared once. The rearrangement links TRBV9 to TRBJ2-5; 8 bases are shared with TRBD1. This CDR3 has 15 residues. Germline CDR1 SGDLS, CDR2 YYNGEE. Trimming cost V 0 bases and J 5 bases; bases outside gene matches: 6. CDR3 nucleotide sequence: TGTGCCAGCAGCGTAGAGGACAGGGATTCCGAGACCCAGTACTTC. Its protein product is CASSVEDRDSETQYF.

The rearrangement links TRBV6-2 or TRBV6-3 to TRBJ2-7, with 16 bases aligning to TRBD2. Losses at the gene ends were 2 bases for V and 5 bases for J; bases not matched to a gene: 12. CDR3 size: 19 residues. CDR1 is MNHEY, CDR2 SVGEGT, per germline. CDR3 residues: CASSYPLGLAGGSSNEQYF. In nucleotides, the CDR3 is TGTGCCAGCAGTTACCCACTGGGACTAGCGGGAGGGAGTTCCAACGAGCAGTACTTC.

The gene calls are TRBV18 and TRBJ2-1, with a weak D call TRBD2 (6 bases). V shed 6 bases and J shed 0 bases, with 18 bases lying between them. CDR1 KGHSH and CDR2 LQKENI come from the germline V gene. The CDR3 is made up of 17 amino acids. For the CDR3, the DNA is TGTGCCAGCTCCCCATCGCTAGTCGGGAGCTCCTACAATGAGCAGTTCTTC. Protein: CASSPSLVGSSYNEQFF. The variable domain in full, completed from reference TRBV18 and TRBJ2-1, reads NAGVMQNPRHLVRRRGQEARLRCSPMKGHSHVYWYRQLPEEGLKFMVYLQKENIIDESGMPKERFSAEFPKEGPSILRIQQVVRGDSAAYFCASSPSLVGSSYNEQFFGPGTRLTVL.

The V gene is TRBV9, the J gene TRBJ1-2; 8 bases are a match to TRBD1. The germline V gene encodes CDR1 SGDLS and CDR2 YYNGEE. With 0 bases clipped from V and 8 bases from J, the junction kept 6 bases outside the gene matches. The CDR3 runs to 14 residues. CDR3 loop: CASSVAGGAGGYTF. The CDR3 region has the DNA TGTGCCAGCAGCGTAGCAGGGGGCGCGGGCGGCTACACCTTC.

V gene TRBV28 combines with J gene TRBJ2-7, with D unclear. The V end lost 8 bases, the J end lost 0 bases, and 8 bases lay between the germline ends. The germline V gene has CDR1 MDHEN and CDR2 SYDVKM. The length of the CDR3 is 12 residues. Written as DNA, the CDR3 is TGTGCCAGCCAAACCTACTCCTACGAGCAGTACTTC. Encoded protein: CASQTYSYEQYF. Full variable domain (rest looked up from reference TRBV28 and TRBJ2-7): DVKVTQSSRYLVKRTGEKVFLECVQDMDHENMFWYRQDPGLGLRLIYFSYDVKMKEKGDIPEGYSVSREKKERFSLILESASTNQTSMYLCASQTYSYEQYFGPGTRLTVT.

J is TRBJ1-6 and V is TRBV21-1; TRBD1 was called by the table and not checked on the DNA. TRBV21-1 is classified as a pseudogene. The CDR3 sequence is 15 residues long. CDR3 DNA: TGTGCCAGCAGCGCCTCAGGGGGGAATAATTCACCCCTCCACTTT. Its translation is CASSASGGNNSPLHF.

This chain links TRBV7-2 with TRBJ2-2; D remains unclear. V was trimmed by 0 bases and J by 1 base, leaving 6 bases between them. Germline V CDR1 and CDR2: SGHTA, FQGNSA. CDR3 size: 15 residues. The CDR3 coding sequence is TGTGCCAGCAGCTTAGCGGCCAGGAACACCGGGGAGCTGTTTTTT. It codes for CASSLAARNTGELFF.

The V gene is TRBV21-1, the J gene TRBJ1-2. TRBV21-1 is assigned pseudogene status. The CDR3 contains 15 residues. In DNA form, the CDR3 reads TGTGCCAGCAGCCTCAAGGGGAGGGGATTCTATGGCTACACCTTC. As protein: CASSLKGRGFYGYTF.

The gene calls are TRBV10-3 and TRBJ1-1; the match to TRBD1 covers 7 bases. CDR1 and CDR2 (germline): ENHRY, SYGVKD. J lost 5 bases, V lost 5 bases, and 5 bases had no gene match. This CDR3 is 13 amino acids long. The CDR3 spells CAISYRGLTEAFF. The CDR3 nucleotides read TGTGCCATCAGTTACAGGGGTCTAACTGAAGCTTTCTTT.

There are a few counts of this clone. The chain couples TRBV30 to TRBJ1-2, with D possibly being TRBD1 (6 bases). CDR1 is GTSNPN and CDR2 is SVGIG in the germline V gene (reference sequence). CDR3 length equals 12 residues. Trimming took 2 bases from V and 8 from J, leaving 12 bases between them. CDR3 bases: TGTGCCTGGAGTCGCGGGGGCGAGGGCTACACCTTC. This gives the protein CAWSRGGEGYTF. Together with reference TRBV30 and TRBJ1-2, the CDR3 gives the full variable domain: SQTIHQWPATLVQPVGSPLSLECTVEGTSNPNLYWYRQAAGRGLQLLFYSVGIGQISSEVPQNLSASRPQDRQFILSSKKLLLSDSGFYLCAWSRGGEGYTFGSGTRLTVV.

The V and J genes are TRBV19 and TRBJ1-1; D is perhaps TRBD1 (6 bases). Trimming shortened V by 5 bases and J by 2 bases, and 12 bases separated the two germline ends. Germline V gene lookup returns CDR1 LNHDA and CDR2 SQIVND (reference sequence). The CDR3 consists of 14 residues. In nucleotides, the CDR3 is TGTGCCAGTAGTGTTAGGACAGCCAACACTGAAGCTTTCTTT. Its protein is CASSVRTANTEAFF.

CDR3 sequence (DNA): TGTGCCAGCAGACAGGGCGGGGGTAATTCACCCCTCCACTTT. Translating it yields CASRQGGGNSPLHF. V usage is TRBV28 and J usage is TRBJ1-6, with D possibly being TRBD1 (6 bases). V lost 6 bases, J lost 6 bases, and 12 bases lay in between. CDR3 length: 14 amino acids. In germline, CDR1 is MDHEN, CDR2 SYDVKM.

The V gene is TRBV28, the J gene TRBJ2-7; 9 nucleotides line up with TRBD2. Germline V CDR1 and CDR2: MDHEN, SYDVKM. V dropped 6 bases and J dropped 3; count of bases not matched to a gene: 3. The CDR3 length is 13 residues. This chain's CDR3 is CASRGSGSYEQYF. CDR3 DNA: TGTGCCAGCAGGGGTAGCGGGAGCTACGAGCAGTACTTC.

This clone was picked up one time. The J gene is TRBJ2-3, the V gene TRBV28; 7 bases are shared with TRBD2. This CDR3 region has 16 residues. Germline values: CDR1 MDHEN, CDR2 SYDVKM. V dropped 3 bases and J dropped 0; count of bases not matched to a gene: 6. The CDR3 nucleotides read TGTGCCAGCAGTTTCCGAGGGAGGGCTAGCACAGATACGCAGTATTTT. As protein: CASSFRGRASTDTQYF.

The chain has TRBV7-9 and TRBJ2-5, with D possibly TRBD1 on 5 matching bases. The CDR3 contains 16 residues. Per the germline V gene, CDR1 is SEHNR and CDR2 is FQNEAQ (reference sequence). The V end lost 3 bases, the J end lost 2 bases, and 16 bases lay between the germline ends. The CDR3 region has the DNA TGTGCCAGCAGCTTTCGGCAGGGCTTGTCTCAAGAGACCCAGTACTTC. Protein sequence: CASSFRQGLSQETQYF.

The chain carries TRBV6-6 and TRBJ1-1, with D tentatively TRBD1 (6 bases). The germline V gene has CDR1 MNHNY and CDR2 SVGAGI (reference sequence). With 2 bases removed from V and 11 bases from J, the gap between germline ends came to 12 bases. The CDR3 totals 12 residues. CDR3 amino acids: CASSYGDTKAFF. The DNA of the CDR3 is TGTGCCAGCAGTTACGGGGACACTAAGGCTTTCTTT.

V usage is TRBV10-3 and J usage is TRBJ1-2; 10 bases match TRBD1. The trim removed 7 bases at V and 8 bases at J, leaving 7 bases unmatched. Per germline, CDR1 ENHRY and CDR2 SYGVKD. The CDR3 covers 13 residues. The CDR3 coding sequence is TGTGCCATCATGTGGGGACAGGGGTCCGGCTACACCTTC. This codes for CAIMWGQGSGYTF.

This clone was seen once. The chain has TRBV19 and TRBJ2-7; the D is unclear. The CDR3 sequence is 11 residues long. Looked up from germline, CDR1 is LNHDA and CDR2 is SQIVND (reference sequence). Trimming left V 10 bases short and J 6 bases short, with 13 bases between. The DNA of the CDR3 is TGTGCCACCCAGGCGATAGGCGAGCAGTACTTC. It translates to CATQAIGEQYF.